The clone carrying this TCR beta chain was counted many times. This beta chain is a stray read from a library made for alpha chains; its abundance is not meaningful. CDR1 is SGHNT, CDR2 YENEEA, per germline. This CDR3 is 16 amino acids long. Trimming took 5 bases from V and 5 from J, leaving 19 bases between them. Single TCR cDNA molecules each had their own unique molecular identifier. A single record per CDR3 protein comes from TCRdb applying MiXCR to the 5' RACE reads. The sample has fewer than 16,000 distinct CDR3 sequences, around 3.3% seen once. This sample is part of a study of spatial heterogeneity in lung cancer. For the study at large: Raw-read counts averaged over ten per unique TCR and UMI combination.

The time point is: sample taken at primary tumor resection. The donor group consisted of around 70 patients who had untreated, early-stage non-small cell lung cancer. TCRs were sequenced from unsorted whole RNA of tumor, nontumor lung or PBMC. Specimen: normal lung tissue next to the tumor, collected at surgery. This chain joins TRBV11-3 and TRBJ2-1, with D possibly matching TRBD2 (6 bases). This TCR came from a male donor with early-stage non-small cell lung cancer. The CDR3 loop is CASSPPKSGYNNEQFF. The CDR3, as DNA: TGTGCCAGCAGCCCCCCCAAAAGCGGGTACAACAATGAGCAGTTCTTC.